A selection of T cell receptor beta chains follows, all from one sample in a study of control samples from healthy donors and cancer patients. Clones were read by immunoSEQ multiplex PCR, and TCRdb kept only the in-frame ones, dropping some. The sample carries about 120,000 clones, approximately 88% recorded once. Sequenced material: blood. The receptors here all came from a man aged 40-49 years in good health. CDR3s include the opening cysteine and the closing phenylalanine or tryptophan. The D gene is left open where the match is weak. The listing skips clone size in some rows; elsewhere it reads once, few, many or a size class.

v_call,d_call,clone_size,j_call,cdr3_nt,cdr3_aa
TRBV10-3,.,.,TRBJ2-7,TGTGCCATCAGTGTAACAGGAGGAAAATCCTACGAGCAGTACTTC,CAISVTGGKSYEQYF
TRBV5-1,.,once,TRBJ1-1,TGCGCCAGCAGCTTGGGGCGGGGAGCTTTCTTT,CASSLGRGAFF
TRBV6-4,TRBD2,.,TRBJ2-5,TGTGCCAGCAGTGACAGGCGGGGGTCGACCCAGTACTTC,CASSDRRGSTQYF
TRBV10-3,.,.,TRBJ1-1,TGTGCCATCAAAAATCCCCGTACAGGGCATGGAGCTTTCTTT,CAIKNPRTGHGAFF
TRBV24-1,.,.,TRBJ1-5,TGTGCCACCAGTGGGCAGGGGAAAGGGCAGCCCCAGCATTTT,CATSGQGKGQPQHF
TRBV13,TRBD1,.,TRBJ1-2,TGTGCCAGCAGCACTCGACAGGGCAACTATGGCTACACCTTC,CASSTRQGNYGYTF
TRBV2,TRBD2,.,TRBJ2-7,TGTGCCAGCAGTACAGGACTAGCGGCTTTTTACGAGCAGTACTTC,CASSTGLAAFYEQYF
TRBV6-5,TRBD1,.,TRBJ1-2,TGTGCCAGCAGTCCGGACAGGGTTGCTAACTATGGCTACACCTTC,CASSPDRVANYGYTF
TRBV11-2,TRBD2,.,TRBJ2-1,TGTGCCAGCAGCGACCCGGGGGGGGATGAGCAGTTCTTC,CASSDPGGDEQFF
TRBV5-1,TRBD1,.,TRBJ1-4,TGCGCCAGCAGCCCAGCCGGGACAGGGGACGAAAAACTGTTTTTT,CASSPAGTGDEKLFF
TRBV2,.,.,TRBJ1-6,TGTGCCAGCAGTGCTCTAGATAATTCACCCCTCCACTTT,CASSALDNSPLHF
TRBV7-3,TRBD2,.,TRBJ2-1,TGTGCCAGCAGCTCGAGCGGGGGGCCCTACAATGAGCAGTTCTTC,CASSSSGGPYNEQFF
TRBV12-3/TRBV12-4,.,.,TRBJ1-5,TGTGCCAGCAGTTCCCAGGGTTCCCAGCCCCAGCATTTT,CASSSQGSQPQHF
TRBV6-5,.,.,TRBJ1-1,TGTGCCAGCAATAGAAGGGCCGGGACTGAAGCTTTCTTT,CASNRRAGTEAFF
TRBV11-3,.,.,TRBJ2-7,TGTGCCAGCAGCGAAATTGGGGGGGGCCCCTACGAGCAGTACTTC,CASSEIGGGPYEQYF
TRBV5-4,.,few,TRBJ1-4,TGTGCCAGCAGCGCGGGGGGGTTTACTGAAAAACTGTTTTTT,CASSAGGFTEKLFF
TRBV6-5,.,.,TRBJ1-1,TGTGCCAGCAGTTACCAGGGCCCGAACACTGAAGCTTTCTTT,CASSYQGPNTEAFF
TRBV12-3/TRBV12-4,.,.,TRBJ1-2,TGTGCCAGCAGTTCCGACAACCTACGGGGCTACACCTTC,CASSSDNLRGYTF
TRBV15,.,.,TRBJ2-1,TGTGCCACCAGCAGGGGGAAGGCGGACAATGAGCAGTTCTTC,CATSRGKADNEQFF
TRBV19,.,.,TRBJ1-1,TGTGCCAGTAGTATAGGGCCAACGGGCACTGAAGCTTTCTTT,CASSIGPTGTEAFF
TRBV25-1,.,few,TRBJ2-2,TGTGCCAGCAGCCTTACAGGGACTAACACCGGGGAGCTGTTTTTT,CASSLTGTNTGELFF
TRBV5-1,.,.,TRBJ1-2,TGCGCCAGCAGTCCAGGGGATGGCTACACCTTC,CASSPGDGYTF
TRBV5-4,.,.,TRBJ2-1,TGTGCCAGCAGCTTGAGATCGAATGAGCAGTTCTTC,CASSLRSNEQFF
TRBV4-3,.,.,TRBJ2-1,TGCGCCAGCAGCCAAGAGTCACAGGTATACAATGAGCAGTTCTTC,CASSQESQVYNEQFF
TRBV15,TRBD1,.,TRBJ1-2,TGTGCCACCAGCAGGGGACAGGGTGTTAACTATGGCTACACCTTC,CATSRGQGVNYGYTF
TRBV5-1,.,.,TRBJ1-2,TGCGCCAGCAGCTTGGCGGGCAGGGTTCAGAGATCTAACTATGGCTACACCTTC,CASSLAGRVQRSNYGYTF
TRBV9,.,few,TRBJ2-7,TGTGCCAGCAGCCCAGAGGTCGGACGGCCACACTACGAGCAGTACTTC,CASSPEVGRPHYEQYF
TRBV5-6,.,.,TRBJ1-6,TGTGCCAGCAGCCTAGGACGGTATAATTCACCCCTCCACTTT,CASSLGRYNSPLHF
TRBV7-2,TRBD1,.,TRBJ1-3,TGTGCCAGCAGCTTACCAGGGGGCGCCGGAAACACCATATATTTT,CASSLPGGAGNTIYF
TRBV28,.,.,TRBJ1-1,TGTGCCAGCAGTTTGTTGGGGGGGACTGAAGCTTTCTTT,CASSLLGGTEAFF
TRBV24-1,.,.,TRBJ1-2,TGTGCCACCAGTGATTTCGCCGGAAATGGCTACACCTTC,CATSDFAGNGYTF
TRBV5-5,.,few,TRBJ1-1,TGTGCCAGCACTGTGGACAGCCCAAACACTGAAGCTTTCTTT,CASTVDSPNTEAFF
TRBV15,TRBD1,.,TRBJ2-7,TGTGCCACCAGCAGGACAGGGGTAGGCTACGAGCAGTACTTC,CATSRTGVGYEQYF
TRBV30,.,.,TRBJ1-1,TGTGCCTGGGAATTGGACACTGAAGCTTTCTTT,CAWELDTEAFF
TRBV30,TRBD1,.,TRBJ2-3,TGTGCCTGGAGTGGGGGACAGGGCCCAGATACGCAGTATTTT,CAWSGGQGPDTQYF
TRBV30,TRBD1,once,TRBJ1-1,TGTGCCTGGAGTATAAGGACAGGGAACACTGAAGCTTTCTTT,CAWSIRTGNTEAFF
TRBV4-2,.,once,TRBJ1-5,TGTGCCAGCAGCCAAGACGGTAACAGGGATTCGAATCAGCCCCAGCATTTT,CASSQDGNRDSNQPQHF
TRBV7-9,.,.,TRBJ1-2,TGTGCCAGCAGCCCGAGTCCCAGCTATGGCTACACCTTC,CASSPSPSYGYTF
TRBV6-2/TRBV6-3,.,.,TRBJ2-7,TGTGCCAGCAGTTCGCGGCTTTTGGCCGAGCAGTACTTC,CASSSRLLAEQYF
TRBV3-1/TRBV3-2,.,.,TRBJ1-2,TGTGCCAGCAGCCAAGTGAGAGTTGAGGGCTACACCTTC,CASSQVRVEGYTF
TRBV24-1,TRBD1,.,TRBJ1-3,TGTGCCACCAGTGATCCGGGACAGGGTGATGGAAACACCATATATTTT,CATSDPGQGDGNTIYF
TRBV19,TRBD1,once,TRBJ1-1,TGTGCCAGTAGTACCCTGAGGGACAGATTAATCACTGAAGCTTTCTTT,CASSTLRDRLITEAFF
TRBV2,.,.,TRBJ2-7,TGTGCCAGCAGCGTCGACAGGACCTTATCCTACGAGCAGTACTTC,CASSVDRTLSYEQYF
TRBV4-1,.,.,TRBJ1-3,TGCGCCAGCAGCCAAGACGGGAACTCTGGAAACACCATATATTTT,CASSQDGNSGNTIYF
TRBV7-9,TRBD1,.,TRBJ1-1,TGTGCCAGCAGCCCCGTGGCAGGGGGGACTGAAGCTTTCTTT,CASSPVAGGTEAFF